The next 30 T cell receptor beta chains were all read from a single sample in a study of Ad26.COV2.S vaccination and SARS-CoV-2 variants. The data were produced by immunoSEQ multiplex PCR, yet TCRdb's version contains in-frame clones alone and is incomplete. The table shows about 330,000 clones, with almost 90% occurring only once. Treatment specified: around 19 received Ad26.COV2.S at low or high dose, single or two shots; several received placebo; per-sample allocation not given. The samples date from day 63 after the first vaccine or placebo injection. This specimen was peripheral blood, taken in a trial of Ad26.COV2.S vaccine versus placebo. The receptors here all came from a person between 18 and 65 years old who received the Ad26.COV2.S COVID-19 vaccine or a placebo.

V gene TRBV18 combines with J gene TRBJ2-3; TRBD1 aligns across 8 bases. Per the germline V gene, CDR1 is KGHSH and CDR2 is LQKENI. The length of the CDR3 is 16 residues. J gave up 6 bases and V 2 bases, and 10 bases lay outside the gene matches. This chain's CDR3 is CASSPISGGPRDTQYF. The CDR3 DNA reads as TGTGCCAGCTCACCAATCTCAGGGGGCCCCAGGGATACGCAGTATTTT.

The chain couples TRBV20-1 to TRBJ1-1; D remains ambiguous. V was pared by 3 bases and J by 0 bases, with 11 bases between. The CDR3 loop spans 14 amino acids. Germline CDR1 DFQATT, CDR2 SNEGSKA (reference sequence). The CDR3 protein is CSASMANLNTEAFF. The CDR3 DNA reads TGCAGTGCTAGTATGGCAAACCTGAACACTGAAGCTTTCTTT.

This chain links TRBV27 with TRBJ2-7, with TRBD2 identical over 9 bases. V gave up 8 bases and J gave up 6 bases; unmatched junction bases: 26. The germline CDR1 and CDR2 sequences are MNHEY and SMNVEV (reference sequence). The CDR3 is 19 amino acids. CDR3 DNA sequence: TGTGCCAGCTCACCAAGGCCCGGGACTAGCTTGTTTTCCCTTGGCGAGCAGTACTTC. Translating it yields CASSPRPGTSLFSLGEQYF.

The genes are TRBV6-6 and TRBJ1-1; D not resolved. The CDR3 loop spans 12 amino acids. Per the germline V gene, CDR1 is MNHNY and CDR2 is SVGAGI (reference sequence). The V end lost 3 bases, the J end lost 1 base, and 3 bases lay between the germline ends. CDR3 DNA: TGTGCCAGCAGTTATAAGAACACTGAAGCTTTCTTT. It is translated as CASSYKNTEAFF.

The chain joins TRBV10-3 to TRBJ2-1; D unresolved. Germline V gene data show CDR1 as ENHRY and CDR2 as SYGVKD. V lost 6 bases and J lost 6, with 18 bases in between. The CDR3 contains 15 residues. The CDR3 region is CAIRPDIGRANEQFF. The CDR3 DNA reads as TGTGCCATCAGGCCCGACATAGGCCGGGCCAATGAGCAGTTCTTC.

The chain is built from TRBV28 and TRBJ1-6; maybe TRBD1 (5 bases). CDR1 and CDR2 (germline): MDHEN, SYDVKM. CDR3 length: 15 residues. The germline V and J ends were trimmed by 6 bases and 10 bases, with 19 bases remaining between them. The CDR3 DNA reads TGTGCCAGCAGCCCTCGTGGGGGGAGAGGGTCACCCCTCCACTTT. Translation gives CASSPRGGRGSPLHF.

This chain joins TRBV7-8 and TRBJ1-5; D uncertain. Trimming left V 1 base short and J 9 bases short, with 16 bases between. Germline V gene lookup returns CDR1 SGHVS and CDR2 FQNEAQ. CDR3 size: 15 residues. CDR3 nucleotide sequence: TGTGCCAGCAGCTTAGGCCCCATCGCCACTTGGCCCCAGCATTTT. Translation gives CASSLGPIATWPQHF.

The chain recombines TRBV6-4 with TRBJ1-2; D call uncertain. CDR1 is MRHNA, CDR2 SNTAGT, per germline. V lost 0 bases and J lost 7, with 15 bases in between. The CDR3 is 15 residues long. CDR3 sequence reads: CASSDSRTGPLGYTF. The DNA of the CDR3 is TGTGCCAGCAGTGACTCTCGGACGGGCCCACTTGGCTACACCTTC.

This chain links TRBV2 with TRBJ2-3; 10 bases are a match to TRBD1. The germline V gene encodes CDR1 SNHLY and CDR2 FYNNEI. V shed 1 base, J shed 4 bases, and the junction held 2 bases outside the gene matches. This CDR3 has 15 residues. CDR3 sequence reads: CASSEEGTGADTQYF. DNA for the CDR3: TGTGCCAGCAGTGAAGAGGGGACAGGGGCAGATACGCAGTATTTT.

The chain carries TRBV6-2 or TRBV6-3 and TRBJ2-7, with no clear D. This CDR3 is 13 amino acids long. V lost 4 bases, J lost 3 bases, and 10 bases lay in between. The germline V gene encodes CDR1 MNHEY and CDR2 SVGEGT. CDR3 sequence (DNA): TGTGCCAGCAGTTTTGTCATATTCTACGAGCAGTACTTC. Translation: CASSFVIFYEQYF.

This clone showed up just once. V and J are TRBV6-6 and TRBJ2-7, with TRBD1 identical over 9 bases. Germline CDR1 is MNHNY and CDR2 is SVGAGI (reference sequence). The CDR3 extends over 17 amino acids. V dropped 5 bases and J dropped 1; count of bases not matched to a gene: 12. This chain's CDR3 is CASSPDPGTGWSYEQYV. The CDR3 bases are TGTGCCAGCAGTCCCGACCCCGGGACAGGGTGGTCCTACGAGCAGTACGTC.

The rearrangement joins TRBV29-1 to TRBJ2-3; D not certain. Trimming cost V 4 bases and J 2 bases, with 4 bases left between them. This CDR3 has 11 residues. Germline loops: CDR1 SQVTM, CDR2 ANQGSEA. CDR3 region: CSVATTDTQYF. For the CDR3, the DNA is TGCAGCGTTGCCACCACAGATACGCAGTATTTT.

The rearrangement joins TRBV6-5 to TRBJ2-1; 7 nucleotides agree with TRBD2. The germline V gene encodes CDR1 MNHEY and CDR2 SVGAGI. The CDR3 has 15 amino acids. V shed 0 bases and J 8 bases; nucleotides not matched to a gene: 7. CDR3 nucleotide sequence: TGTGCCAGCAGTTACTCTGCGGGAGCTCTAGATGAGCAGTTCTTC. Its protein product is CASSYSAGALDEQFF.

The chain joins TRBV6-4 to TRBJ2-2; D possibly corresponds to TRBD1 (6 bases). The CDR3 has 16 residues. The germline CDR1 and CDR2 sequences are MRHNA and SNTAGT. Trimming cost V 4 bases and J 6 bases, with 18 bases left between them. CDR3 bases: TGTGCCAGCAGTGCAACAGGGTTTCAAATTGCCGGGGAGCTGTTTTTT. Residues: CASSATGFQIAGELFF.

The chain recombines TRBV5-6 with TRBJ2-3, with 9 bases identical to TRBD1. Germline values: CDR1 SGHDT, CDR2 YYEEEE. The CDR3 spans 15 residues. The ends lost 3 bases at V and 1 base at J; junction bases unmatched: 3. CDR3 sequence reads: CASSWGDRGTDTQYF. CDR3 in DNA: TGTGCCAGCAGCTGGGGGGACAGGGGCACAGATACGCAGTATTTT.

This clone was observed a handful of times. The gene calls are TRBV9 and TRBJ2-5; tentative D call: TRBD2 (5 bases). The V gene's germline CDR1 is SGDLS and CDR2 YYNGEE. The V and J ends lost 0 bases and 5 bases respectively, with 8 bases between them. The CDR3 has 13 amino acids. CDR3 bases: TGTGCCAGCAGCGTAGTCCCGGGGGAGACCCAGTACTTC. This sequence encodes CASSVVPGETQYF.

This clone was seen just once. The chain is built from TRBV6-5 and TRBJ2-7; 8 bases match TRBD2. Germline CDR1 and CDR2: MNHEY and SVGAGI. This CDR3 region has 12 residues. Germline trimming cut 8 bases from V and 9 bases from J; bases unmatched to any gene: 9. The CDR3 nucleotides are TGTGCCAGCTCGGGAGGGGTGGTAGGGCAGTACTTC. Protein: CASSGGVVGQYF.

V usage is TRBV5-4 and J usage is TRBJ1-1; D might be TRBD1 (6 bases). The ends were cut back, 2 bases at V and 0 bases at J, with 11 bases in the middle. The germline V gene has CDR1 SGHNT and CDR2 YYREEE (reference sequence). The CDR3 runs to 15 residues. The DNA of the CDR3 is TGTGCCAGCAGCTTAGGGGGGGGATTGAACACTGAAGCTTTCTTT. The encoded protein is CASSLGGGLNTEAFF.

The V call is TRBV9, the J call TRBJ1-1, with 10 bases identical to TRBD1. The V segment lost 3 bases and the J segment 6 bases; nucleotides outside the gene matches: 5. The CDR3 length is 14 residues. Germline V gene data show CDR1 as SGDLS and CDR2 as YYNGEE. The CDR3 sequence: CASSAGTGASEAFF. The CDR3 bases are TGTGCCAGCAGCGCCGGGACAGGGGCTTCTGAAGCTTTCTTT.

As concerns this clone: This same CDR3 is encoded by further DNA sequences in the sample. V is TRBV4-3 and J is TRBJ1-1; 8 positions agree with TRBD1. This CDR3 has 15 amino acids. J gave up 0 bases and V 0 bases, and 0 bases lay outside the gene matches. Germline CDR1 reads LGHNA; CDR2 reads YSLEER. The CDR3 loop is CASSQDRGLNTEAFF. The CDR3 DNA follows: TGCGCCAGCAGCCAAGACAGGGGGCTGAACACTGAAGCTTTCTTT.

The rearrangement links TRBV6-4 to TRBJ2-1; 9 bases align to TRBD2. The CDR3 runs to 16 residues. Germline CDR1 and CDR2: MRHNA and SNTAGT. The junction had 4 bases not matched to a gene; V was cut back by 2 bases and J by 2 bases. The chain's CDR3 is CASSDEPSGAYNEQFF. For the CDR3, the DNA is TGTGCCAGCAGTGACGAGCCTAGCGGGGCCTACAATGAGCAGTTCTTC.

This sequence joins TRBV7-2 and TRBJ1-2; D is ambiguous. The length of the CDR3 is 14 residues. Germline assignment: CDR1 SGHTA and CDR2 FQGNSA. The germline V and J ends were trimmed by 1 base and 8 bases, with 14 bases remaining between them. CDR3 sequence (DNA): TGTGCCAGCAGCTTAGGGACGGTTGTCGGAGGCTACACCTTC. It is translated as CASSLGTVVGGYTF. Filled out from reference TRBV7-2 and TRBJ1-2, the complete variable domain reads GAGVSQSPSNKVTEKGKDVELRCDPISGHTALYWYRQSLGQGLEFLIYFQGNSAPDKSGLPSDRFSAERTGGSVSTLTIQRTQQEDSAVYLCASSLGTVVGGYTFGSGTRLTVV.

This clone was counted once. The chain recombines TRBV7-9 with TRBJ2-7; 11 bases fit TRBD1. The CDR3 spans 15 residues. Germline V CDR1 and CDR2: SEHNR, FQNEAQ (reference sequence). The trim removed 6 bases at V and 2 bases at J, leaving 6 bases unmatched. The CDR3 DNA sequence: TGTGCCAGCAGTCTCACGGGACAGGGGGCCTACGAGCAGTACTTC. The encoded protein is CASSLTGQGAYEQYF.

The CDR3 sequence is CASSPQGAEGNTIYF. CDR3 in DNA: TGTGCCAGCAGCCCCCAGGGGGCAGAGGGAAACACCATATATTTT. The chain joins TRBV7-9 to TRBJ1-3, with 8 bases identical to TRBD1. Germline assignment: CDR1 SEHNR and CDR2 FQNEAQ (reference sequence). Trimming cost V 5 bases and J 4 bases; bases outside gene matches: 7. The CDR3 length is 15 residues.

The chain uses TRBV27 and TRBJ1-5, with 9 bases aligning to TRBD1. The V gene end was trimmed by 4 bases and the J gene end by 3 bases; junction bases not matched to a gene: 7. This CDR3 is built from 16 residues. Germline-derived CDR1 and CDR2 are MNHEY and SMNVEV (reference sequence). In DNA form, the CDR3 reads TGTGCCAGCAGTTCGCACGGACAGGGGTACAATCAGCCCCAGCATTTT. It encodes CASSSHGQGYNQPQHF.

The chain carries TRBV13 and TRBJ2-1; 9 nucleotides agree with TRBD1. Trimming took 8 bases from V and 5 from J; bases not matched to a gene: 10. There are 15 residues in the CDR3. CDR1 is PRHDT and CDR2 is FYEKMQ in the germline V gene (reference sequence). The CDR3 DNA reads as TGTGCCAGCGTCGAGGTTGGGACAGGGAACAATGAGCAGTTCTTC. Its translation is CASVEVGTGNNEQFF. Looking up the rest from reference TRBV13 and TRBJ2-1 gives the full variable domain: AAGVIQSPRHLIKEKRETATLKCYPIPRHDTVYWYQQGPGQDPQFLISFYEKMQSDKGSIPDRFSAQQFSDYHSELNMSSLELGDSALYFCASVEVGTGNNEQFFGPGTRLTVL.

This clone was observed a handful of times. This rearrangement joins TRBV7-2 to TRBJ2-7; 7 positions match TRBD2. V was pared by 0 bases and J by 1 base, with 6 bases of the junction left unmatched. CDR1 and CDR2 from the germline V gene are SGHTA and FQGNSA. The CDR3 sequence is 16 residues long. As DNA, the CDR3 is TGTGCCAGCAGCTTAGCGGGAGCGGGGTTTTCCTACGAGCAGTACTTC. It is translated as CASSLAGAGFSYEQYF.

The V gene is TRBV7-9, the J gene TRBJ1-2, with a tentative D call TRBD1 (5 bases). The CDR3 sequence is 17 residues long. V lost 4 bases and J 1 base, leaving 19 bases between the germline ends. The V gene's germline CDR1 is SEHNR and CDR2 FQNEAQ (reference sequence). The CDR3 DNA reads TGTGCCAGCAGCTCCCCCCCCGGGGCCGAAAATAACTATGGCTACACCTTC. It specifies CASSSPPGAENNYGYTF.

The V and J genes are TRBV4-3 and TRBJ1-2; maybe TRBD1 (5 bases). This CDR3 is built from 14 residues. Deletions cut 0 bases from V and 7 bases from J, with 12 bases between. Germline values: CDR1 LGHNA, CDR2 YSLEER. CDR3 sequence reads: CASSQDLGDSGYTF. CDR3 DNA: TGCGCCAGCAGCCAAGATCTCGGAGACAGTGGCTACACCTTC.

The chain has TRBV6-2 or TRBV6-3 and TRBJ2-2; D call uncertain. Trimming stripped 5 bases from V and 2 bases from J, with 9 bases between. Germline CDR1 MNHEY, CDR2 SVGEGT. The length of the CDR3 is 14 residues. The CDR3 reads CASSLQTNTGELFF. The CDR3 nucleotides are TGTGCCAGCAGTCTACAGACAAACACCGGGGAGCTGTTTTTT.